The 28 T cell receptor beta chains presented below share a single source sample, sequenced in a study of blood T cell repertoires in COVID-19 (dated by TCRdb to the early 2020s). Library preparation was by the immunoSEQ multiplex PCR assay. The table was pulled from immuneACCESS by TCRdb, which kept in-frame rearrangements only. Such tables lose some clones; where checked, under half of the loss comes from unresolved V genes, and the rest has no known cause. This sample holds about 430,000 clones; 88% were observed only once. The ten largest clonotypes hold 0.9% to 1% of the sample. The sample consisted of PBMCs or T cells enriched from blood (not recorded which). The receptors were gathered from a woman aged 30 to 39 with acute COVID-19.

This rearrangement joins TRBV12-5 to TRBJ2-7; TRBD2 aligns across 7 bases. V trimming: 4 bases; J trimming: 5 bases; junction bases outside the gene matches: 23. Germline assignment: CDR1 LGHNT and CDR2 FRNRAP. The CDR3 has 19 amino acids. CDR3 in DNA: TGTGCTAGTGGTTCAGGGAAGGGGAGGGCGCAGGGCGGGTTCCACGAGCAGTACTTC. As protein: CASGSGKGRAQGGFHEQYF.

The chain joins TRBV30 to TRBJ1-4; 7 bases align to TRBD1. Trimming at V came to 0 bases and at J to 5 bases, leaving 6 bases not matched to a gene. Per the germline V gene, CDR1 is GTSNPN and CDR2 is SVGIG (reference sequence). CDR3 length equals 15 residues. CDR3 amino acids: CAWSVLTGRNEKLFF. The CDR3, as DNA: TGTGCCTGGAGTGTCCTGACAGGGAGGAATGAAAAACTGTTTTTT.

For the CDR3, the DNA is TGTGCCAGCAGCCAAGGACAAAGGACAGGAGCCTACGAGCAGTACTTC. Its protein product is CASSQGQRTGAYEQYF. The rearrangement joins TRBV3-1 (or the pseudogene TRBV3-2) to TRBJ2-7; 7 bases align to TRBD1. The CDR3 runs 16 residues. The V and J ends lost 1 base and 2 bases, in that order; junction bases with no gene match: 8. The germline V gene encodes CDR1 LGHDT and CDR2 YNNKEL (reference sequence).

The rearrangement uses TRBV5-6 and TRBJ2-3; D is undetermined. Germline CDR1 and CDR2: SGHDT and YYEEEE. Trimming cost V 0 bases and J 6 bases, with 5 bases left between them. The CDR3 is 12 amino acids. The CDR3 loop is CASSLGGDTQYF. The CDR3, as DNA: TGTGCCAGCAGCTTGGGCGGCGATACGCAGTATTTT.

The chain combines TRBV29-1 with TRBJ2-7; tentative D call: TRBD1 (6 bases). This CDR3 spans 13 amino acids. Trimming left V 6 bases short and J 6 bases short, with 18 bases between. Germline CDR1 is SQVTM and CDR2 is ANQGSEA. The DNA for the CDR3 is TGCAGCGTCCGCCAGGGGCAGGGATCCGAGCAGTACTTC. Residues: CSVRQGQGSEQYF.

The chain employs TRBV24-1 and TRBJ1-4, with D perhaps matching TRBD1 (6 bases). Germline CDR1 and CDR2: KGHDR and SFDVKD. The CDR3 spans 16 residues. Trimming took off 3 bases at V and 3 bases at J, with 13 bases between the two ends. CDR3 bases: TGTGCCACCAGTGATACTCCAGGGGTGGCTAATGAAAAACTGTTTTTT. This codes for CATSDTPGVANEKLFF.

The V call is TRBV30, the J call TRBJ1-1, with D possibly TRBD1 on 6 matching bases. CDR1 is GTSNPN, CDR2 SVGIG, per germline (reference sequence). The V and J ends lost 5 bases and 4 bases respectively, with 14 bases between them. This CDR3 spans 13 amino acids. Here the CDR3 reads CAWYLGGATEAFF. The CDR3 nucleotides read TGTGCCTGGTACCTAGGGGGGGCCACTGAAGCTTTCTTT.

The chain is built from TRBV18 and TRBJ1-5, with D tentatively TRBD1 (5 bases). There are 15 residues in the CDR3. The V end was cut by 4 bases, the J end by 4 bases, with 14 bases between. Germline V gene data show CDR1 as KGHSH and CDR2 as LQKENI. CDR3 nucleotide sequence: TGTGCCAGCTCACGCGGGGCCGGGGGTAATCAGCCCCAGCATTTT. Translated, it gives CASSRGAGGNQPQHF.

The V gene is TRBV11-3, the J gene TRBJ1-5; D not resolved. This CDR3 spans 14 amino acids. The V gene's germline CDR1 is SGHNT and CDR2 YENEEA. V was cut by 3 bases and J by 4 bases, with 10 bases left in between. CDR3: CASSFSRLNQPQHF. The CDR3 DNA follows: TGTGCCAGCAGCTTCTCCAGATTGAATCAGCCCCAGCATTTT.

V is TRBV5-6 and J is TRBJ1-3; TRBD1 agrees at 7 bases. Unmatched junction bases numbered 4, after V lost 9 bases and J lost 1 base. The CDR3 covers 13 residues. Germline CDR1 and CDR2: SGHDT and YYEEEE. The CDR3 is CATQGRSGNTIYF. Here the CDR3 DNA reads TGTGCCACACAGGGGAGGTCTGGAAACACCATATATTTT.

This clone was counted a few times. This chain connects TRBV24-1 to TRBJ2-5, with D possibly matching TRBD1 (6 bases). The CDR3 contains 16 residues. Deletions cut 6 bases from V and 5 bases from J, with 21 bases between. From germline, CDR1 is KGHDR and CDR2 SFDVKD. The CDR3 region is CATSLTGLGKDETQYF. The CDR3 DNA is TGTGCCACCAGTCTGACAGGTTTGGGAAAGGATGAGACCCAGTACTTC.

This clone was counted once. The chain uses TRBV6-5 and TRBJ2-7; TRBD2 aligns across 11 bases. The V segment lost 4 bases and the J segment 4 bases; nucleotides outside the gene matches: 6. Germline V gives CDR1 MNHEY, CDR2 SVGAGI. The CDR3 runs 15 residues. The CDR3 region is CASSSVAGGIYEQYF. The CDR3, as DNA: TGTGCCAGCAGTTCTGTAGCGGGGGGGATATACGAGCAGTACTTC.

This clone showed up just a few times. The rearrangement links TRBV5-1 to TRBJ2-7, with a tentative D call TRBD2 (5 bases). Trimming shortened V by 0 bases and J by 3 bases, and 10 bases separated the two germline ends. Per germline, CDR1 SGHRS and CDR2 YFSETQ. The CDR3 runs to 14 residues. The DNA for the CDR3 is TGCGCCAGCAGCTTGGGGGGAGCCTACTACGAGCAGTACTTC. It translates to CASSLGGAYYEQYF.

This clone was recorded once. The chain has TRBV27 and TRBJ1-6; D is possibly TRBD1 (5 bases). The CDR3 extends over 15 amino acids. Germline V gene data show CDR1 as MNHEY and CDR2 as SMNVEV (reference sequence). V gave up 0 bases and J gave up 7 bases, with 10 bases separating them. The CDR3 coding sequence is TGTGCCAGCAGTTTATCCGACAGCGCAAATTCACCCCTCCACTTT. It translates to CASSLSDSANSPLHF.

This clone was counted between two and nine times. The rearrangement uses TRBV6-2 or TRBV6-3 and TRBJ2-3, with D possibly matching TRBD2 (5 bases). Trimming removed 5 bases from V and 2 bases from J, with 14 bases in between. Germline V gene sequence: CDR1 MNHEY, CDR2 SVGEGT. The CDR3 length is 15 residues. The CDR3 nucleotides read TGTGCCAGCAGTGACCCTGGGAGAGTCACAGATACGCAGTATTTT. The encoded protein is CASSDPGRVTDTQYF.

This clone showed up just once. This sample also contains other DNA sequences that code for the same CDR3. The chain employs TRBV18 and TRBJ2-7, with a possible D match to TRBD2 (5 bases). V was clipped by 4 bases and J by 5 bases, with 6 bases between them. Germline V gene data show CDR1 as KGHSH and CDR2 as LQKENI. The CDR3 sequence is 11 residues long. DNA of the CDR3: TGTGCCAGCTCACGGGGAGACGAGCAGTACTTC. Encoded protein: CASSRGDEQYF.

The CDR3 reads CASSGRDTTDTQYF. DNA of the CDR3: TGTGCCAGCAGCGGCCGGGACACCACAGATACGCAGTATTTT. The chain is built from TRBV9 and TRBJ2-3, with a weak D call TRBD1 (6 bases). Germline assignment: CDR1 SGDLS and CDR2 YYNGEE. Trimming took off 3 bases at V and 2 bases at J, with 10 bases between the two ends. The CDR3 sequence is 14 residues long. The whole variable domain, remainder taken from reference TRBV9 and TRBJ2-3, is DSGVTQTPKHLITATGQRVTLRCSPRSGDLSVYWYQQSLDQGLQFLIQYYNGEERAKGNILERFSAQQFPDLHSELNLSSLELGDSALYFCASSGRDTTDTQYFGPGTRLTVL.

The chain recombines TRBV7-2 with TRBJ1-3, with no clear D. Looked up from germline, CDR1 is SGHTA and CDR2 is FQGNSA. V shed 1 base and J shed 0 bases, with 7 bases lying between them. The CDR3 contains 15 residues. The CDR3 loop reads CASSLGAYSGNTIYF. The CDR3 nucleotides are TGTGCCAGCAGCTTAGGGGCTTACTCTGGAAACACCATATATTTT. Using reference TRBV7-2 and TRBJ1-3 for the parts outside the CDR3, the full variable domain is GAGVSQSPSNKVTEKGKDVELRCDPISGHTALYWYRQSLGQGLEFLIYFQGNSAPDKSGLPSDRFSAERTGGSVSTLTIQRTQQEDSAVYLCASSLGAYSGNTIYFGEGSWLTVV.

The rearrangement joins TRBV2 to TRBJ2-7; 15 bases are a match to TRBD2. There are 17 residues in the CDR3. CDR1 is SNHLY, CDR2 FYNNEI, per germline. Unmatched junction bases numbered 8, after V lost 6 bases and J lost 2 bases. The CDR3 DNA is TGTGCCAGCAGACCGGGACTAGCGGGGGGCTCCACCTACGAGCAGTACTTC. It is translated as CASRPGLAGGSTYEQYF.

This chain links TRBV11-2 with TRBJ1-1; D is perhaps TRBD1 (5 bases). The CDR3 is made up of 13 amino acids. V was trimmed by 3 bases and J by 6 bases, leaving 11 bases between them. Germline V gives CDR1 SGHAT, CDR2 FQNNGV. DNA for the CDR3: TGTGCCAGCAGCTTCGGAGGGGCCGCTGAAGCTTTCTTT. As protein: CASSFGGAAEAFF.

The chain couples TRBV27 to TRBJ2-4; perhaps TRBD1 as D (8 bases). V lost 7 bases and J lost 0, with 28 bases in between. The CDR3 contains 20 residues. Germline V gene data show CDR1 as MNHEY and CDR2 as SMNVEV (reference sequence). The CDR3 reads CASTVTPDREGVRAKNIQYF. The CDR3 nucleotides read TGTGCCAGCACCGTGACCCCGGACAGGGAGGGGGTAAGAGCCAAAAACATTCAGTACTTC.

This chain uses TRBV5-6 with TRBJ1-2; D remains unclear. Trimming stripped 0 bases from V and 8 bases from J, with 11 bases between. Germline CDR1 SGHDT, CDR2 YYEEEE. This CDR3 has 13 residues. In DNA, the CDR3 is TGTGCCAGCAGCTTGGGACGGAGGCAAGGCTACACCTTC. The encoded protein is CASSLGRRQGYTF.

The V call is TRBV19, the J call TRBJ1-3, with a tentative D call TRBD1 (5 bases). Trimming stripped 5 bases from V and 4 bases from J, with 21 bases between. CDR3 size: 17 residues. Germline loops: CDR1 LNHDA, CDR2 SQIVND (reference sequence). The CDR3 loop reads CASSPAGGAVGGNTIYF. The CDR3 nucleotides are TGTGCCAGTAGTCCAGCGGGGGGAGCAGTAGGAGGAAACACCATATATTTT.

The chain combines TRBV19 with TRBJ1-5; 7 bases are a match to TRBD1. This CDR3 comprises 15 residues. The germline V gene has CDR1 LNHDA and CDR2 SQIVND (reference sequence). The J segment lost 0 bases and the V segment lost 6 bases, leaving 5 bases of the junction unmatched. The CDR3 nucleotides read TGTGCCAGTAGCACGGACAGGTATAGCAATCAGCCCCAGCATTTT. This sequence encodes CASSTDRYSNQPQHF.

This chain connects TRBV18 to TRBJ1-1, with 7 bases fitting TRBD1. Per the germline V gene, CDR1 is KGHSH and CDR2 is LQKENI. V shed 1 base and J 5 bases; nucleotides not matched to a gene: 7. The CDR3 runs 15 residues. CDR3 in amino acids: CASSPLPQGVTEAFF. Here the CDR3 DNA reads TGTGCCAGCTCACCACTACCCCAGGGGGTGACTGAAGCTTTCTTT.

V is TRBV4-3 and J is TRBJ1-2; D not certain. This CDR3 region has 14 residues. V lost 4 bases, J lost 7 bases, and 16 bases lay in between. Germline V lookup: CDR1 LGHNA, CDR2 YSLEER. In nucleotides, the CDR3 is TGCGCCAGCAGCCGGCGGGGAAGCGAGCGTGGCTACACCTTC. It yields the protein CASSRRGSERGYTF.

The chain recombines TRBV5-1 with TRBJ1-3; the D is unclear. There are 16 residues in the CDR3. Germline CDR1 reads SGHRS; CDR2 reads YFSETQ. V lost 1 base and J 0 bases, leaving 11 bases between the germline ends. This chain's CDR3 is CASSLIAQNSGNTIYF. Here the CDR3 DNA reads TGCGCCAGCAGCTTGATAGCCCAAAACTCTGGAAACACCATATATTTT.

The rearrangement uses TRBV7-9 and TRBJ1-1, with 8 positions matching TRBD1. Germline V gene lookup returns CDR1 SEHNR and CDR2 FQNEAQ (reference sequence). V was clipped by 1 base and J by 1 base; unmatched bases: 11. This CDR3 has 18 amino acids. CDR3 residues: CASSLVRGRNVPNTEAFF. The CDR3 DNA sequence: TGTGCCAGCAGCTTAGTCAGGGGGCGAAATGTCCCGAACACTGAAGCTTTCTTT.